Listed below are T cell receptor beta chains from one sample, sequenced in a study of blood T cells in healthy people across ages. TCRdb processed the 5' RACE reads anew with MiXCR; each CDR3 protein has one entry. This table has about 400,000 distinct CDR3 sequences, 45% to 65% appearing once. Sequencing was carried out using blood. The receptors stem from a man in his fifties or sixties in good health. Both conserved end residues are part of each CDR3. The D gene is left open where the match is weak. Part of the rows lack a size; the others show once, few, many or a class for expanded clones.

j_call,clone_size,d_call,v_call,cdr3_length,cdr3_aa,cdr3_nt
TRBJ2-7,-,-,TRBV5-1,13,CASSSGLLYEQYF,TGCGCCAGCAGCTCGGGACTCCTCTACGAGCAGTACTTC
TRBJ2-7,few,-,TRBV29-1,13,CSVAFAQEYEQYF,TGCAGCGTTGCTTTTGCCCAGGAGTACGAGCAGTACTTC
TRBJ2-7,-,-,TRBV6-5,13,CASSWGQGPEQYF,TGTGCCAGCAGCTGGGGACAAGGGCCCGAGCAGTACTTC
TRBJ2-6,-,-,TRBV2,15,CASTTGRAGANVLTF,TGTGCCAGCACGACGGGCAGGGCTGGGGCCAACGTCCTGACTTTC
TRBJ1-2,-,TRBD1,TRBV5-1,14,CASSLAQGAGGYTF,TGCGCCAGCAGCTTGGCCCAGGGGGCTGGGGGCTACACCTTC
TRBJ2-5,few,TRBD1,TRBV7-2,15,CASSQTTGGRETQYF,TGTGCCAGCAGCCAAACCACAGGGGGCAGAGAGACCCAGTACTTC
TRBJ2-7,-,-,TRBV4-2,16,CASSQTGARASYEQYF,TGTGCCAGCAGCCAAACGGGGGCTAGAGCTTCCTACGAGCAGTACTTC
TRBJ2-7,once,-,TRBV9,14,CASSPSHHSYEQYF,TGTGCCAGCAGCCCTAGCCACCACTCCTACGAGCAGTACTTC
TRBJ2-7,few,-,TRBV3-1,12,CASSPASYEQYF,TGTGCCAGCAGCCCCGCATCCTACGAGCAGTACTTC
TRBJ2-1,once,-,TRBV29-1,14,CSARGGETYNEQFF,TGCAGCGCCCGAGGGGGGGAAACCTACAATGAGCAGTTCTTC
TRBJ2-3,-,TRBD2,TRBV29-1,14,CSVEDRREGDTQYF,TGCAGCGTTGAAGATAGGAGGGAGGGAGATACGCAGTATTTT
TRBJ2-5,-,-,TRBV3-1,16,CASSQDTPAGQETQYF,TGTGCCAGCAGCCAAGATACCCCCGCGGGCCAAGAGACCCAGTACTTC
TRBJ2-1,-,-,TRBV6-2/TRBV6-3,14,CASTRAVTYNEQFF,TGTGCCAGCACTAGGGCCGTGACGTACAATGAGCAGTTCTTC
TRBJ2-7,-,TRBD1,TRBV4-3,17,CASSPVGQGKSYNEQYF,TGCGCCAGCAGCCCGGTAGGACAGGGGAAATCCTACAATGAGCAGTACTTC
TRBJ2-1,-,-,TRBV20-1,14,CSARTFTIYNEQFF,TGCAGTGCTAGGACCTTTACAATTTACAATGAGCAGTTCTTC
TRBJ2-3,-,TRBD2,TRBV11-2,17,CASSWRTSGSRADTQYF,TGTGCCAGCAGCTGGCGGACTAGCGGGAGTCGGGCAGATACGCAGTATTTT
TRBJ1-6,few,TRBD1,TRBV20-1,13,CSASPTGWSPLHF,TGCAGTGCTAGTCCGACAGGGTGGTCACCCCTCCACTTT
TRBJ2-7,-,-,TRBV29-1,14,CSVVGDGGNYEQYF,TGCAGCGTAGTTGGAGACGGGGGAAACTACGAGCAGTACTTC
TRBJ2-7,-,TRBD2,TRBV5-1,15,CASSIGLAGPYEQYF,TGCGCCAGCAGCATCGGACTAGCGGGACCCTACGAGCAGTACTTC
TRBJ2-5,-,-,TRBV2,13,CASSRSLQETQYF,TGTGCCAGCTCTCGGAGCCTACAAGAGACCCAGTACTTC
TRBJ1-1,few,TRBD1,TRBV5-8,13,CASSQDRGNSAFF,TGTGCCAGCAGCCAAGACAGGGGGAACAGTGCTTTCTTT
TRBJ1-1,few,TRBD1,TRBV7-2,17,CASSLTDRGGGNTEAFF,TGTGCCAGCAGCTTAACTGACAGGGGCGGGGGGAACACTGAAGCTTTCTTT
TRBJ2-7,few,-,TRBV3-1,13,CASSPRDSVEQYF,TGTGCCAGCAGCCCACGGGACTCCGTGGAGCAGTACTTC
TRBJ2-3,-,-,TRBV29-1,12,CSVAAGTDMQYF,TGCAGCGTTGCCGCGGGCACAGATATGCAGTATTTT
TRBJ2-5,-,TRBD2,TRBV20-1,16,CSARESSGRVQETQYF,TGCAGTGCTAGAGAGTCGAGCGGGAGGGTTCAAGAGACCCAGTACTTC
TRBJ2-7,-,TRBD1,TRBV10-3,14,CAISLDRGPYEQYF,TGTGCCATCAGTCTAGACAGGGGACCCTACGAGCAGTACTTC
TRBJ1-2,-,-,TRBV25-1,12,CASRDPNYGYTF,TGTGCCAGCAGGGACCCTAACTATGGCTACACCTTC
TRBJ2-6,-,-,TRBV9,17,CASSVGGSDSGANVLTF,TGTGCCAGCAGCGTAGGCGGCAGCGACTCTGGGGCCAACGTCCTGACTTTC
TRBJ2-1,-,-,TRBV4-2,16,CASSQEGPSSYNEQFF,TGTGCCAGCAGCCAAGAGGGACCCAGCTCCTACAATGAGCAGTTCTTC
TRBJ2-3,-,-,TRBV20-1,15,CSARRGLMGTDTQYF,TGCAGTGCTAGACGCGGACTTATGGGTACAGATACGCAGTATTTT
TRBJ2-7,few,TRBD2,TRBV4-3,12,CASSQVGREQYF,TGCGCCAGCAGCCAAGTCGGGAGGGAGCAGTACTTC
TRBJ2-5,few,TRBD1,TRBV28,15,CASSLSDRVKGEQYF,TGTGCCAGCAGTTTAAGTGACAGGGTTAAGGGTGAGCAGTACTTC
TRBJ2-5,-,-,TRBV6-5,13,CASSPNNVETQYF,TGTGCCAGCAGTCCAAATAATGTGGAGACCCAGTACTTC
TRBJ2-3,-,TRBD1,TRBV27,16,CASSTRDRGITDTQYF,TGTGCCAGCAGTACCCGGGACAGGGGAATCACAGATACGCAGTATTTT
TRBJ2-7,many,-,TRBV7-2,15,CASSYLKGDSYEQYF,TGTGCCAGCAGCTATTTAAAGGGTGATTCCTACGAGCAGTACTTC
TRBJ2-1,once,-,TRBV29-1,14,CTSSGTATYNEQFF,TGCACCAGTTCCGGGACGGCAACCTACAATGAGCAGTTCTTC
TRBJ2-7,many,-,TRBV7-8,14,CASSLRAVSYEQYF,TGTGCCAGCAGCTTAAGGGCGGTCTCCTACGAGCAGTACTTC
TRBJ2-5,few,TRBD2,TRBV7-7,17,CASSLLLAGGPGETQYF,TGTGCTAGCAGCTTACTTCTGGCGGGAGGGCCAGGGGAGACCCAGTACTTC
TRBJ2-1,-,-,TRBV6-1,15,CASSELQGGYDEQFF,TGTGCCAGCAGTGAATTACAGGGGGGGTACGATGAGCAGTTCTTC
TRBJ2-3,few,TRBD2,TRBV20-1,15,CSAGQREVGTDTQYF,TGCAGTGCTGGCCAACGGGAGGTAGGCACAGATACGCAGTATTTT
TRBJ2-3,-,-,TRBV7-2,11,CASSPSLTQYF,TGTGCCAGCAGCCCATCCCTTACGCAGTATTTT
TRBJ2-7,once,TRBD2,TRBV5-1,16,CASSLKGLGSSYEQYF,TGCGCCAGCAGCTTGAAGGGACTAGGGAGCTCCTACGAGCAGTACTTC
TRBJ2-4,-,-,TRBV29-1,11,CSVELRDIQYF,TGCAGCGTTGAGTTGAGGGACATTCAGTACTTC
TRBJ2-7,-,TRBD2,TRBV28,15,CASSFGGTGAYEQYF,TGTGCCAGCAGTTTCGGGGGGACGGGAGCGTACGAGCAGTACTTC
TRBJ1-2,-,-,TRBV7-6,15,CASSLGGQSDYGYTF,TGTGCCAGCAGCTTAGGGGGTCAGAGCGACTATGGCTACACCTTC
TRBJ2-5,few,-,TRBV5-1,13,CASNGLGQETQYF,TGCGCCAGCAACGGATTAGGCCAAGAGACCCAGTACTTC
TRBJ2-1,-,TRBD1,TRBV12-3/TRBV12-4,15,CASSAGTGGYNEQFF,TGTGCCAGCAGCGCCGGGACAGGGGGGTACAATGAGCAGTTCTTC
TRBJ2-7,-,TRBD1,TRBV30,14,CAWRPGGRSYEQYF,TGTGCCTGGAGACCAGGGGGACGATCTTACGAGCAGTACTTC
TRBJ2-1,-,TRBD2,TRBV20-1,19,CSARAINGLASSDYNEQFF,TGCAGTGCTAGAGCAATAAACGGACTAGCTTCCTCGGACTACAATGAGCAGTTCTTC
TRBJ2-3,-,-,TRBV10-3,12,CAISAELDTQYF,TGTGCCATCAGCGCAGAACTAGATACGCAGTATTTT
TRBJ2-7,few,TRBD1,TRBV20-1,15,CSARDIGTVTYEQYF,TGCAGTGCTAGAGATATCGGGACAGTTACCTACGAGCAGTACTTC
TRBJ2-7,many,-,TRBV7-2,14,CASSLGWRSGEQYF,TGTGCCAGCAGCTTAGGATGGAGAAGCGGCGAGCAGTACTTC
TRBJ1-2,once,-,TRBV14,14,CASSRLARPPGYTF,TGTGCCAGCAGCCGGCTCGCCCGGCCCCCTGGCTACACCTTC
TRBJ2-1,few,-,TRBV10-1,13,CASRDAGTNEQFF,TGCGCCAGCAGGGACGCAGGGACCAATGAGCAGTTCTTC
TRBJ2-4,-,-,TRBV20-1,16,CSAAQEDWKAKNIQYF,TGCAGTGCTGCGCAAGAGGACTGGAAAGCCAAAAACATTCAGTACTTC
TRBJ1-1,-,-,TRBV7-8,13,CASTVTANTEAFF,TGTGCCAGCACCGTGACGGCGAACACTGAAGCTTTCTTT
TRBJ2-1,few,TRBD2,TRBV12-3/TRBV12-4,15,CASSRGGARDNEQFF,TGTGCCAGCAGCCGCGGGGGGGCCAGAGACAATGAGCAGTTCTTC
TRBJ2-3,few,TRBD2,TRBV10-3,17,CAISEVTSGASTDTQYF,TGTGCCATCAGTGAGGTCACTAGCGGGGCAAGCACAGATACGCAGTATTTT
TRBJ2-7,-,-,TRBV27,16,CASSLSGLGGIYEQYF,TGTGCCAGCAGTTTATCGGGGCTCGGGGGAATCTACGAGCAGTACTTC
TRBJ2-4,-,TRBD2,TRBV20-1,13,CSGGTSVKNIQYF,TGCAGTGGCGGGACTAGCGTCAAAAACATTCAGTACTTC